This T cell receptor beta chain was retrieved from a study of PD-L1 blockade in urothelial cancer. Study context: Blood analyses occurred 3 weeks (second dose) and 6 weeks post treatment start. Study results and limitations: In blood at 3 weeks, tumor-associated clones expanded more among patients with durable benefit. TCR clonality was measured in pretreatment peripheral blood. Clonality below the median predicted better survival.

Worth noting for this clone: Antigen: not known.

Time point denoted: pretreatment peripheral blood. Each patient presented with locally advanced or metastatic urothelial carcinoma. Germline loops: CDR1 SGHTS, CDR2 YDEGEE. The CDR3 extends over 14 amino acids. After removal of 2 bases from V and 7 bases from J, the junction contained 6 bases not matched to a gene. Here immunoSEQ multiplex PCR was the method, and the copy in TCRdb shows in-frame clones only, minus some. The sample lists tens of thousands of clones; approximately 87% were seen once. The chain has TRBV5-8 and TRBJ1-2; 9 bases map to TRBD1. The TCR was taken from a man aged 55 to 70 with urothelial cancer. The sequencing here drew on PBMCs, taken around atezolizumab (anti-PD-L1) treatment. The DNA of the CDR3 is TGTGCCAGCAGCTTCCGGGACAGGGATTCTGGCTACACCTTC. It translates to CASSFRDRDSGYTF.